The subject of this entry is one T cell receptor (beta chain). Donation came from healthy HIV-negative adults that had no recent acute infections or vaccinations. Germline loops: CDR1 SGHNT, CDR2 YYREEE (reference sequence). This CDR3 comprises 16 residues. V lost 1 base, J lost 2 bases, and 5 bases stayed unmatched. This sample is drawn from a study of shared clonotypes between healthy human individuals. Study in general: Sampling drew on donors who were two women and a few men aged 18 to 49.

The protocol was immunoSEQ multiplex PCR, while the TCRdb copy is restricted to in-frame clones and leaves out a portion. The sample yields over a million clones, 65% to 80% seen once. Sample: memory CD4+ T cells sorted from blood. The subset was: CD45RA-negative fraction. This sequence joins TRBV5-4 and TRBJ2-3; 9 nucleotides match TRBD2. This TCR derives from a young man in good health. Here the CDR3 reads CASSLFLAGNTDTQYF. The CDR3 nucleotides read TGTGCCAGCAGCTTGTTTCTAGCGGGGAACACAGATACGCAGTATTTT.